The TCR beta chain under discussion was sequenced for a study of cytotoxic CD8 clonotypes in ibrutinib-treated CLL (dated by TCRdb to about 2021). Notes on the research overall: The cohort was composed of 11 relapsed/refractory and about 16 treatment-naive patients; IGHV unmutated status was identified in under 18 patients. Cryopreserved peripheral blood mononuclear cells were obtained prior to treatment, at the time of response, and at either disease progression or sustained remission. All remission and progressive disease samples were collected while patients were still receiving ibrutinib. Longitudinal samples were obtainable from about 30% of the roughly 86 participants in the trial. Response samples were obtained after a median of 12 months of treatment, with a range of roughly 6 to 40 months. On average, each sample had some 250,000 productive templates and approximately 85,000 productive rearrangements. Responses were partial in some 24 patients and complete in 2; after median approximately 66 months follow-up, around 14 stayed in remission and some twelve progressed.

On this clone itself: Its antigen specificity is not known. No clone much larger than this one lies a single base away; base qualities are absent.

Points the paper makes about the study in general: Sampling times were not matched between sustained-remission and progressing patients, and lymph node repertoires were not studied. Baseline clonality was found to be higher than that of age-matched healthy donors and was strongly correlated with circulating CD8+ T-cell counts. Public clonotypes were rare and either shrank or stayed stable during treatment, and the rise in clonality at ibrutinib response reflected expansion of private clonotypes. Clonality rose at ibrutinib response, remained stable during sustained remission, and dropped back toward baseline at progression.

The label giving this sample's time point can be read as: approximately twelve months on ibrutinib. Roughly 2 micrograms of genomic DNA were extracted from cryopreserved PBMCs for TCR beta library preparation. Longitudinal blood samples from CLL patients receiving ibrutinib monotherapy were subjected to high-throughput TCR beta sequencing. The patients were enrolled in a single-center, open-label phase 2 trial of ibrutinib monotherapy. Trimmed from V: 8 bases; trimmed from J: 3 bases; junction bases lacking a gene match: 12. Looking up the germline V gene yields CDR1 SNHLY and CDR2 FYNNEI. The CDR3 spans 15 residues, from the cysteine through the phenylalanine. Only the CDR3 DNA is retained, 45 bases long and in frame from the first base. A MiSeq instrument was used for deep resolution sequencing, which targeted depths ranging from 1 in 1 million up to 1 in 200,000 T cells, with coverage averaging 10x for each clonotype. The immunoSEQ hsTCRB Kit was used to generate TCR beta libraries. Turning to the authors' computational methods: Data were analyzed with ImmunoSEQ Data Assistant and ImmunoSEQ Analyzer, with V, D and J genes assigned per IMGT definitions. Clonality, with values ranging from 0 to 1, was calculated as one minus the normalized Shannon entropy of productive rearrangement frequencies. Only overrepresented clonotypes making up at least 0.05% of each patient's repertoire were included in the public clonotype analysis. Roughly 13 age-matched healthy donor repertoires from immuneACCESS were used as controls for clonality. Imported from immuneACCESS, the table was reduced by TCRdb to in-frame sequences with V and J called. These copies leave out some clones; in studies compared against another copy, an unresolved V gene accounts for under half, and the cause of the remainder is not known. V, J and clone size were drawn from that table, and D and trimming were deduced from the DNA. In all, the sample holds 200,000 or so clones, and about 75% of those were seen once. The leading ten clones occupy more than 4.5% of the sample.

The sequence derives from a human donor with chronic lymphocytic leukemia. The V and J segments used are TRBV2 and TRBJ1-2, with 7 bases aligning to TRBD1. Sequences were derived from PBMCs, sampled after 12 months of ibrutinib treatment. The bases are TGTGCCAGCTGCCTTGGGTGGGACAGTCACTATGGCTACACCTTC. It specifies CASCLGWDSHYGYTF. The full variable domain, completed from the reference TRBV2 and TRBJ1-2 proteins outside the CDR3, reads EPEVTQTPSHQVTQMGQEVILRCVPISNHLYFYWYRQILGQKVEFLVSFYNNEISEKSEIFDDQFSVERPDGSNFTLKIRSTKLEDSAMYFCASCLGWDSHYGYTFGSGTRLTVV.